The entry below gives a single T cell receptor (beta chain) sequence along with its context. Its target is unknown. 13 Jbeta primers and 60 Vbeta primers were used for the PCR. The method was immunoSEQ multiplex PCR; TCRdb's version includes in-frame clones alone and lacks a portion of them. The sample consists of some 100,000 clones, roughly 70% of them appearing once. The data were taken from a study of cytomegalovirus exposure and HLA in healthy donors. General study points: Altogether, 160 or so TCR beta chains were recorded as cytomegalovirus-associated. Presence/absence analyses supposed approximately even sequencing depth among donors. When a later analysis was performed, an Asian-associated ancestry cluster reportedly had fewer N-insertions than the approximately 600-donor mean.

Trimming left V 6 bases short and J 6 bases short, with 16 bases between. Germline V gives CDR1 MNHEY, CDR2 SMNVEV (reference sequence). This CDR3 is built from 14 residues. This receptor was obtained from a woman in her late teens or twenties in good health and CMV-seropositive. The chain combines TRBV27 with TRBJ2-3, with a possible D match to TRBD2 (6 bases). Sequencing was done on a sample of PBMCs. CDR3 nucleotide sequence: TGTGCCAGCAGGCGACTACCCGCGGGGGATACGCAGTATTTT. Translation: CASRRLPAGDTQYF.